These 27 T cell receptor beta chains share one sample of origin, sequenced in a study of T cells after somatic rescue of genetic block. Clones were read by immunoSEQ multiplex PCR, and TCRdb kept only the in-frame ones, dropping some. The repertoire includes approximately 70,000 clones, more than 75% of them detected once, and 2.8% sits in the top ten. The specimen was peripheral blood mononuclear cells (PBMCs). The receptors were gathered from a man aged 25-45 years.

V usage is TRBV29-1 and J usage is TRBJ1-4; D gene uncertain. The CDR3 covers 13 residues. Germline V gene lookup returns CDR1 SQVTM and CDR2 ANQGSEA. V dropped 0 bases and J dropped 5 bases, with 7 bases sitting between them. As DNA, the CDR3 is TGCAGCGTTGAAGATCGGAGGAATGAAAAACTGTTTTTT. Residues: CSVEDRRNEKLFF.

The chain has TRBV29-1 and TRBJ2-7; the match to TRBD1 covers 10 bases. The junction had 8 bases not matched to a gene; V was cut back by 1 base and J by 2 bases. Germline CDR1 is SQVTM and CDR2 is ANQGSEA. This CDR3 has 16 residues. CDR3 sequence: CSVEVRQGTGAYEQYF. The CDR3 bases are TGCAGCGTTGAAGTTCGACAGGGGACAGGGGCCTACGAGCAGTACTTC.

This chain connects TRBV4-1 to TRBJ1-3, with TRBD1 as a possible D gene (6 bases). Trimming left V 0 bases short and J 2 bases short, with 8 bases between. CDR1 and CDR2 from the germline V gene are MGHRA and YSYEKL. The CDR3 is made up of 15 amino acids. The CDR3, as DNA: TGCGCCAGCAGCCAAGAGGACAGCACTGGAAACACCATATATTTT. Translation gives CASSQEDSTGNTIYF.

The CDR3 DNA reads TGTGCCAGCAGCGTAGAAGAGGGGCCAAACGAGACCCAGTACTTC. Translating gives CASSVEEGPNETQYF. The rearrangement uses TRBV9 and TRBJ2-5; TRBD1 or TRBD2 may be the D gene (5 bases each). Germline V lookup: CDR1 SGDLS, CDR2 YYNGEE. The V and J ends lost 0 bases and 5 bases respectively, with 14 bases between them. The CDR3 runs to 15 residues.

CDR3 protein: CASSLVRGNTEQFF. The CDR3 DNA follows: TGTGCCAGCAGTCTCGTAAGGGGCAATACTGAGCAGTTCTTC. J is TRBJ2-1 and V is TRBV27, with a tentative D call TRBD1 (5 bases). Trimming cost V 5 bases and J 9 bases, with 17 bases left between them. Germline CDR1 is MNHEY and CDR2 is SMNVEV (reference sequence). CDR3 size: 14 residues.

The rearrangement uses TRBV11-3 and TRBJ2-2; no firm D call. Trimming left V 3 bases short and J 3 bases short, with 8 bases between. From germline, CDR1 is SGHNT and CDR2 YENEEA. The CDR3 spans 14 residues. The CDR3 DNA reads TGTGCCAGCAGCTTGGGGTCGGACACCGGGGAGCTGTTTTTT. Amino acid sequence: CASSLGSDTGELFF.

J is TRBJ1-4 and V is TRBV6-5; 8 bases are shared with TRBD1. CDR1 is MNHEY and CDR2 is SVGAGI in the germline V gene. This CDR3 contains 14 residues. The V gene end was trimmed by 6 bases and the J gene end by 3 bases; junction bases not matched to a gene: 3. In DNA, the CDR3 is TGTGCCAGCAGACGACAGGGGTCTAATGAAAAACTGTTTTTT. It encodes CASRRQGSNEKLFF.

The table lists this clone with a few counts. The V gene is TRBV11-2, the J gene TRBJ1-6; 10 bases map to TRBD1. This CDR3 comprises 15 residues. V dropped 5 bases and J dropped 7; count of bases not matched to a gene: 5. The germline V gene has CDR1 SGHAT and CDR2 FQNNGV. The CDR3 DNA follows: TGTGCCAGCAGCCCCGGGACAGGGGCAAATTCACCCCTCCACTTT. This translates into CASSPGTGANSPLHF.

The genes are TRBV7-7 and TRBJ2-5; D may be TRBD1 (5 bases). V lost 4 bases, J lost 1 base, and 10 bases lay in between. CDR3 size: 14 residues. Germline CDR1 and CDR2: SSHAT and FNYEAQ (reference sequence). Here the CDR3 reads CASSYYGAQETQYF. The CDR3 DNA follows: TGTGCCAGCAGCTATTATGGGGCCCAAGAGACCCAGTACTTC.

The chain employs TRBV2 and TRBJ2-3; 8 nucleotides line up with TRBD2. J gave up 8 bases and V 4 bases, and 8 bases lay outside the gene matches. Per the germline V gene, CDR1 is SNHLY and CDR2 is FYNNEI. There are 14 residues in the CDR3. The CDR3 sequence: CASSGASGLGTQYF. CDR3 bases: TGTGCCAGCAGTGGGGCTAGCGGGCTTGGTACGCAGTATTTT.

V is TRBV13 and J is TRBJ1-4; the match to TRBD1 covers 7 bases. Germline V gene data show CDR1 as PRHDT and CDR2 as FYEKMQ (reference sequence). The CDR3 spans 15 residues. The ends lost 2 bases at V and 7 bases at J; junction bases unmatched: 7. The CDR3 coding sequence is TGTGCCAGCAGCTTACAGGGGGACGCGGGTGAAAAACTGTTTTTT. Protein product: CASSLQGDAGEKLFF.

The V and J genes are TRBV11-2 and TRBJ1-2; TRBD1 matches 9 bases. This CDR3 region has 14 residues. The germline V gene encodes CDR1 SGHAT and CDR2 FQNNGV. J was trimmed by 3 bases and V by 4 bases; bases with no gene match: 3. CDR3 DNA: TGTGCCAGCAGCTCCGGACAGGGGTACTATGGCTACACCTTC. The encoded protein is CASSSGQGYYGYTF.

This clone was detected a few times. The chain combines TRBV7-9 with TRBJ1-6; no clear D. Trimming shortened V by 0 bases and J by 10 bases, and 7 bases separated the two germline ends. Germline V lookup: CDR1 SEHNR, CDR2 FQNEAQ (reference sequence). The CDR3 length is 13 residues. CDR3 sequence: CASSLALGSPLHF. Written as DNA, the CDR3 is TGTGCCAGCAGCTTAGCCCTCGGGTCACCCCTCCACTTT.

This clone has a single count. The chain is built from TRBV4-1 and TRBJ2-1, with D hard to call. V shed 5 bases and J shed 8 bases, with 16 bases lying between them. Germline values: CDR1 MGHRA, CDR2 YSYEKL. The CDR3 is 14 amino acids. CDR3 residues: CASSKSLSSDEQFF. The CDR3 region has the DNA TGCGCCAGCAGCAAAAGTCTCTCCTCCGATGAGCAGTTCTTC.

V and J are TRBV11-3 and TRBJ2-7; 8 bases map to TRBD1. The CDR3 extends over 13 amino acids. The junction had 1 base not matched to a gene; V was cut back by 0 bases and J by 6 bases. The V gene's germline CDR1 is SGHNT and CDR2 YENEEA. Here the CDR3 DNA reads TGTGCCAGCAGCTTAGAACAGGGGGGCGAGCAGTACTTC. Encoded protein: CASSLEQGGEQYF.

The chain employs TRBV15 and TRBJ1-5; maybe TRBD1 (6 bases). CDR1 and CDR2 from the germline V gene are LNHNV and YYDKDF (reference sequence). There are 16 residues in the CDR3. Trimming pared 0 bases from V and 4 bases from J, leaving 13 bases between. The CDR3, as DNA: TGTGCCACCAGCAGAGATCTAGTCACAGGGAATCAGCCCCAGCATTTT. Its protein is CATSRDLVTGNQPQHF.

The rearrangement links TRBV19 to TRBJ2-7; D possibly uses TRBD1 or TRBD2 (5 bases each). The V and J ends lost 5 bases and 5 bases respectively, with 13 bases between them. The CDR3 spans 13 residues. Germline CDR1 LNHDA, CDR2 SQIVND (reference sequence). For the CDR3, the DNA is TGTGCCAGTAGTCCCTGGGACGACCACGAGCAGTACTTC. Translating it yields CASSPWDDHEQYF.

This clone was recorded once. The chain combines TRBV9 with TRBJ1-3; D remains ambiguous. In germline, CDR1 is SGDLS, CDR2 YYNGEE. Trimming pared 3 bases from V and 2 bases from J, leaving 12 bases between. This CDR3 is 15 amino acids long. CDR3 sequence (DNA): TGTGCCAGCAGCGCCGCGGGGAGTCCTGGAAACACCATATATTTT. This gives the protein CASSAAGSPGNTIYF.

V usage is TRBV4-1 and J usage is TRBJ2-3, with 8 bases matching TRBD1. The germline gives CDR1 MGHRA, CDR2 YSYEKL. There are 15 residues in the CDR3. Germline trimming cut 0 bases from V and 5 bases from J; bases unmatched to any gene: 4. CDR3 DNA: TGCGCCAGCAGCCAAGACAGGGGGCGGATAGATACGCAGTATTTT. Protein product: CASSQDRGRIDTQYF.

The gene calls are TRBV28 and TRBJ2-7; 7 bases agree with TRBD1. The germline gives CDR1 MDHEN, CDR2 SYDVKM. Trimming cost V 6 bases and J 6 bases; bases outside gene matches: 14. The CDR3 loop spans 15 amino acids. Here the CDR3 DNA reads TGTGCCAGCAGCCGAGGAACTTCGGGACAGTCCGAGCAGTACTTC. Translating it yields CASSRGTSGQSEQYF.

The chain uses TRBV28 and TRBJ1-1, with 9 positions matching TRBD1. The junction had 11 bases not matched to a gene; V was cut back by 7 bases and J by 5 bases. Germline V CDR1 and CDR2: MDHEN, SYDVKM. The CDR3 has 15 amino acids. As DNA, the CDR3 is TGTGCCAGCAAACCTCCCGGGACAGGGAAGACTGAAGCTTTCTTT. Encoded protein: CASKPPGTGKTEAFF.

V and J are TRBV19 and TRBJ2-1; 10 positions match TRBD2. The V gene end was trimmed by 7 bases and the J gene end by 3 bases; junction bases not matched to a gene: 3. The germline CDR1 and CDR2 sequences are LNHDA and SQIVND (reference sequence). The CDR3 length is 14 residues. The CDR3 loop is CASNVAGGYNEQFF. In DNA, the CDR3 is TGTGCCAGTAACGTAGCGGGGGGCTACAATGAGCAGTTCTTC.

The chain employs TRBV28 and TRBJ2-4; the match to TRBD1 covers 8 bases. Looked up from germline, CDR1 is MDHEN and CDR2 is SYDVKM. The CDR3 loop spans 15 amino acids. Unmatched junction bases numbered 11, after V lost 7 bases and J lost 6 bases. CDR3 region: CASTFSQGAGNIQYF. For the CDR3, the DNA is TGTGCCAGCACTTTCTCCCAGGGGGCGGGAAACATTCAGTACTTC.

The chain links TRBV10-3 to TRBJ2-3, with 13 bases that match TRBD2. From germline, CDR1 is ENHRY and CDR2 SYGVKD. The CDR3 length is 17 residues. V shed 3 bases, J shed 5 bases, and the junction held 8 bases outside the gene matches. CDR3 coding DNA: TGTGCCATCAGTGATAGTACTAGCGGGGGGGCTGTAGATACGCAGTATTTT. Translation gives CAISDSTSGGAVDTQYF.

The chain combines TRBV9 with TRBJ1-5, with D unclear. Trimming stripped 0 bases from V and 7 bases from J, with 8 bases between. CDR1 is SGDLS and CDR2 is YYNGEE in the germline V gene. This CDR3 contains 13 residues. The CDR3 nucleotides read TGTGCCAGCAGCGTAGGATCCGCGCAGCCCCAGCATTTT. This translates into CASSVGSAQPQHF.

This sequence joins TRBV7-9 and TRBJ1-1; D might be TRBD1 (5 bases). Germline CDR1 is SEHNR and CDR2 is FQNEAQ (reference sequence). Trimming took off 4 bases at V and 0 bases at J, with 12 bases between the two ends. The CDR3 sequence is 15 residues long. The CDR3 DNA reads as TGTGCCAGCAGCTGGGGGGTTGGGATGAACACTGAAGCTTTCTTT. Protein sequence: CASSWGVGMNTEAFF.

V and J are TRBV11-3 and TRBJ2-1; D is unresolved. Germline V lookup: CDR1 SGHNT, CDR2 YENEEA. Deletions cut 5 bases from V and 4 bases from J, with 18 bases between. The length of the CDR3 is 16 residues. As DNA, the CDR3 is TGTGCCAGCAGCCCGAAGGCCGTCCCCCGGTACAATGAGCAGTTCTTC. Its translation is CASSPKAVPRYNEQFF.